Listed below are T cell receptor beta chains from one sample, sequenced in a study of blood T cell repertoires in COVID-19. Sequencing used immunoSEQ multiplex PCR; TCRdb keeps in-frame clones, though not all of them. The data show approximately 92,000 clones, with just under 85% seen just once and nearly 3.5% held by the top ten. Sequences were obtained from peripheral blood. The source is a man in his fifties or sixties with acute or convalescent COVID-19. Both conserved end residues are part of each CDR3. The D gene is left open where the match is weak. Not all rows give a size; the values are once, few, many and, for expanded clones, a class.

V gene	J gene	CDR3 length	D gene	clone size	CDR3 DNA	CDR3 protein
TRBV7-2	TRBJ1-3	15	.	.	TGTGCCAGCAGCTTAGACAGGGCGACTGGAAACACCATATATTTT	CASSLDRATGNTIYF
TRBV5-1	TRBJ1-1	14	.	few	TGCGCCAGCAGCTTGGGGAGGGCGGACACTGAAGCTTTCTTT	CASSLGRADTEAFF
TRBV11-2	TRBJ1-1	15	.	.	TGTGCCAGCAGCTTAGGGGCAGGGGTCAGCACTGAAGCTTTCTTT	CASSLGAGVSTEAFF
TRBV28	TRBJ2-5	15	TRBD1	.	TGTGCCAGCATGGGTACGCAGGGGGCAACGGAGACCCAGTACTTC	CASMGTQGATETQYF
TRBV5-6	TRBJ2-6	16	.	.	TGTGCCAGCAGCCTCTATCGAACCTCTGGGGCCAACGTCCTGACTTTC	CASSLYRTSGANVLTF
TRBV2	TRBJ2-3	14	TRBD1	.	TGTGCCAGCAGGGTGACAGGGGGCACAGATACGCAGTATTTT	CASRVTGGTDTQYF
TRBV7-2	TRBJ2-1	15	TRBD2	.	TGTGCCAGCAGCCCAAGCGGGGGGGTATACAATGAGCAGTTCTTC	CASSPSGGVYNEQFF
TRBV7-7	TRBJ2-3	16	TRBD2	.	TGTGCCAGCAGCTTAGGGGGTACGGGAGGTGGTGATACGCAGTATTTT	CASSLGGTGGGDTQYF
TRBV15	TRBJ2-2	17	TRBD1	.	TGTGCCACCAGCAGAGATTTGTGGGACAGGGGGCCCGGGGAGCTGTTTTTT	CATSRDLWDRGPGELFF
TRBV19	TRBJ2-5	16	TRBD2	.	TGTGCCAGTAGTAGCGGGGACTATGGGGGGAGAGAGACCCAGTACTTC	CASSSGDYGGRETQYF
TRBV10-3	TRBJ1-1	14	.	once	TGTGCCATCAGTGGTGCGACAGCTAACACTGAAGCTTTCTTT	CAISGATANTEAFF
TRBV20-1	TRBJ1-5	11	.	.	TGCAGTGCTAGCGCTGACAGCCCCCAGCATTTT	CSASADSPQHF
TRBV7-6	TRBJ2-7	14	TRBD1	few	TGTGCCAGCAGCTTAGCGGACAGGGGGAACGAGCAGTACTTC	CASSLADRGNEQYF
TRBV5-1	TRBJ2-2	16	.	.	TGCGCCAGCAGCTTGCGGGGGAGCGCGAACACCGGGGAGCTGTTTTTT	CASSLRGSANTGELFF
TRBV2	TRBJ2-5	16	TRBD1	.	TGTGCCAGCAGGGACAGGGGGCATGGGTACCAAGAGACCCAGTACTTC	CASRDRGHGYQETQYF
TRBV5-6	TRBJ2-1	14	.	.	TGTGCCAGCAGCCGAGGGGGATCCTACAATGAGCAGTTCTTC	CASSRGGSYNEQFF
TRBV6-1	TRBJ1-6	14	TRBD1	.	TGTGCCAGCAGTGAAGTCGAGGGGGCCTCACCCCTCCACTTT	CASSEVEGASPLHF
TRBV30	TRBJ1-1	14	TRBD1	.	TGTGCCTGGAGACTACGGGACAGAAACACTGAAGCTTTCTTT	CAWRLRDRNTEAFF
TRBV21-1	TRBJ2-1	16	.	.	TGTGCCAGCAGCAAAGTAAGGCTAGCTTCCTACAATGAGCAGTTCTTC	CASSKVRLASYNEQFF
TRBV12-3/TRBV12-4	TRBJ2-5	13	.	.	TGTGCCAGCAGTTTATACAGGCAAGAGACCCAGTACTTC	CASSLYRQETQYF
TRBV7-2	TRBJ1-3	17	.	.	TGTGCCAGCAGCCGTTTCGGACAGTCGAGCTCTGGAAACACCATATATTTT	CASSRFGQSSSGNTIYF
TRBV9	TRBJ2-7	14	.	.	TGTGCCAGCAGCGTTAGAGGGTCCTCCTACGAGCAGTACTTC	CASSVRGSSYEQYF
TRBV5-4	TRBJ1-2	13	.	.	TGTGCCAGCAGCTTGAACGCGGAGGGTGGCTACACCTTC	CASSLNAEGGYTF
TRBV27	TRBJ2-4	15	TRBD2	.	TGTGCCAGCAGTTCCGGACTAGCGGGGGGAAACATTCAGTACTTC	CASSSGLAGGNIQYF
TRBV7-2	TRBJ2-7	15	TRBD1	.	TGTGCCAGCAGCTTGTACCGGGACAGGGCGGTCGAGCAGTACTTC	CASSLYRDRAVEQYF